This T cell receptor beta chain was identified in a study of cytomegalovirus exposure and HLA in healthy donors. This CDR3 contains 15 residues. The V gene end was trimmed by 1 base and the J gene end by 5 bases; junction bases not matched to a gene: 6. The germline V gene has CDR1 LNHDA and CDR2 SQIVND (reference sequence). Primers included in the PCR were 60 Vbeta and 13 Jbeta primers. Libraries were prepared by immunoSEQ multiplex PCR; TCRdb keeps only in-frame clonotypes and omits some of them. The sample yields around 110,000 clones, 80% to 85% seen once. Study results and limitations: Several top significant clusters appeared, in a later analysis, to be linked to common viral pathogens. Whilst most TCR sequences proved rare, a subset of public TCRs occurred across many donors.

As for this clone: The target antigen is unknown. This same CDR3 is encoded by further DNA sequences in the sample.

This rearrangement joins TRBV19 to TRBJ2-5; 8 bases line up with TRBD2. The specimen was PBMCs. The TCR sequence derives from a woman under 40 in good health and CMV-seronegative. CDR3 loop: CASSIGAGGSETQYF. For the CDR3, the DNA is TGTGCCAGTAGTATAGGGGCGGGAGGTTCCGAGACCCAGTACTTC.